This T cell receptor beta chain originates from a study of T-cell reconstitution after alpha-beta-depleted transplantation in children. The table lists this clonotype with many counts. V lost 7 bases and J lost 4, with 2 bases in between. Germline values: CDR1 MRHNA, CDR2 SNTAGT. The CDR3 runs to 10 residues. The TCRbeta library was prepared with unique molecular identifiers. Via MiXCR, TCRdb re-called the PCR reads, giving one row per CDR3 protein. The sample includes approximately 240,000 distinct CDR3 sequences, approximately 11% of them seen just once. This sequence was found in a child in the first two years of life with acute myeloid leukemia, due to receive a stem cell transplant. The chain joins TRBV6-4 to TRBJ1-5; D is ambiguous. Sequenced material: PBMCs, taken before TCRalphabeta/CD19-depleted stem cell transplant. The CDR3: CASTNQPQHF. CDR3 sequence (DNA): TGTGCCAGCACTAATCAGCCCCAGCATTTT.